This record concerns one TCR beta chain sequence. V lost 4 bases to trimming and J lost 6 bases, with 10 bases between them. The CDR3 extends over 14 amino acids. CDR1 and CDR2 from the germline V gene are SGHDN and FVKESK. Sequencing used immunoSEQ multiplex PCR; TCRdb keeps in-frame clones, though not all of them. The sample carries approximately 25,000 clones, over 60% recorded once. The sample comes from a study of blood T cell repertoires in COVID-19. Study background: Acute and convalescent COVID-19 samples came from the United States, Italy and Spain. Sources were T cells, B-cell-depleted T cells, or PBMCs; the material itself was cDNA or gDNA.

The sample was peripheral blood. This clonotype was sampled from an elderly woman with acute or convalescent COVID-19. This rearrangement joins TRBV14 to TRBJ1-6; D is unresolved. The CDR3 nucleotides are TGTGCCAGCAGCCCTAAAAAGTTTAATTCACCCCTCCACTTT. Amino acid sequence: CASSPKKFNSPLHF. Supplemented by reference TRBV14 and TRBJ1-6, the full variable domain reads EAGVTQFPSHSVIEKGQTVTLRCDPISGHDNLYWYRRVMGKEIKFLLHFVKESKQDESGMPNNRFLAERTGGTYSTLKVQPAELEDSGVYFCASSPKKFNSPLHFGNGTRLTVT.